This is a list of T cell receptor beta chains from one sample in a study of blood T cell repertoires in COVID-19. Assay used: immunoSEQ multiplex PCR; TCRdb lists only in-frame clones, some missing. The table includes about 180,000 clones, about 80% detected once. Material: PBMCs or T cells enriched from blood (not recorded which). Receptor source: a man aged 60-69 years who had been exposed to COVID-19. The CDR3 runs from the conserved cysteine through the conserved F or W. A D gene is named only where the DNA matches it firmly. A clone size is listed for some rows: how often the clone was seen (once, few, many), or a class if it is expanded.

abundance | j_gene | v_gene | d_gene | CDR3aa | CDR3nt
- | TRBJ1-2 | TRBV28 | TRBD1 | CASSAPDRVNYGYTF | TGTGCCAGCAGTGCCCCGGACAGGGTCAACTATGGCTACACCTTC
- | TRBJ1-2 | TRBV29-1 | - | CSAKEVAGYTF | TGCAGCGCCAAAGAAGTAGCTGGCTACACCTTC
- | TRBJ2-7 | TRBV30 | TRBD1 | CAWEPPGQGSEQYF | TGTGCCTGGGAGCCCCCCGGACAGGGAAGCGAGCAGTACTTC
- | TRBJ2-3 | TRBV19 | TRBD2 | CASSIGAGLSTDTQYF | TGTGCCAGTAGTATAGGAGCGGGACTAAGCACAGATACGCAGTATTTT
once | TRBJ1-2 | TRBV27 | - | CASSQYSGLGYTF | TGTGCCAGCAGTCAGTATTCGGGGTTAGGCTACACCTTC
- | TRBJ2-2 | TRBV19 | - | CASKPSPGRYTGELFF | TGTGCCAGTAAGCCTTCGCCAGGGAGGTATACCGGGGAGCTGTTTTTT
once | TRBJ2-7 | TRBV11-2 | TRBD1 | CASSSPGQGSYEQYF | TGTGCCAGCAGTTCTCCGGGACAGGGGTCCTACGAGCAGTACTTC
- | TRBJ1-1 | TRBV7-2 | - | CASSLDLGSWGTEAFF | TGTGCCAGCAGCTTAGATTTGGGGAGTTGGGGCACTGAAGCTTTCTTT
- | TRBJ2-6 | TRBV19 | TRBD1 | CASTRTGAGANVLTF | TGTGCCAGCACGAGAACAGGGGCTGGGGCCAACGTCCTGACTTTC
- | TRBJ2-2 | TRBV5-5 | - | CASIWDTTGELFF | TGTGCCAGCATCTGGGACACCACCGGGGAGCTGTTTTTT